This TCR beta chain comes out of a study of blood T cell repertoires in COVID-19. Overall study context: Both acute and convalescent COVID-19 samples were obtained from the United States, Italy and Spain. The cDNA or gDNA used as material had been derived from T cells, B-cell-depleted T cells, or PBMCs.

CDR1 is SGHTA, CDR2 FQGNSA, per germline. V was cut by 6 bases and J by 1 base, with 10 bases left in between. There are 14 residues in the CDR3. Authors' methods: Reference gene primer amplification in the assay estimated nucleated cell counts. TCRdb keeps only in-frame clones here, not all; method: immunoSEQ multiplex PCR. The DNA gave D and trimming, while V, J and clone size come from that table. The data show more than 55,000 clones, with less than 80% seen just once and more than 30% held by the top ten. This receptor was identified in a human donor in a cohort sampled during active COVID-19. The chain employs TRBV7-2 and TRBJ2-4, with a possible D match to TRBD2 (6 bases). What was sequenced was peripheral blood. The CDR3 spells CASRPGGAKNIQYF. CDR3 nucleotides: TGTGCCAGCAGACCTGGGGGGGCCAAAAACATTCAGTACTTC.